The entry below describes one T cell receptor (beta chain). Adults between roughly 18 and 89 years of age took part from under 30 US areas. Authors' analysis steps: The assay estimated nucleated cells by amplifying reference gene primers. TCRdb's copy holds only in-frame clones and misses some; the assay was immunoSEQ multiplex PCR. V and J calls and clone size are copied from that table; D and trimming were computed from the DNA. The sample holds under 250,000 clones, about 90% seen once. The data were obtained in a study of blood T cell repertoires in COVID-19. About the study: Nucleic acid was either cDNA or gDNA, and it came from T cells, B-cell-depleted T cells, or PBMCs.

Germline lookup yields CDR1 SQVTM and CDR2 ANQGSEA. The CDR3 length is 13 residues. The V and J ends lost 1 base and 2 bases respectively, with 8 bases between them. This chain uses TRBV29-1 with TRBJ1-1; D is undetermined. What was sequenced was PBMCs or T cells enriched from blood (not recorded which). This sequence was found in a woman aged 30 to 39 with acute COVID-19. CDR3 in amino acids: CSVEVLANTEAFF. CDR3 DNA: TGCAGCGTTGAAGTTCTGGCAAACACTGAAGCTTTCTTT.